The next 6 T cell receptor beta chains were all read from a single sample in a study of T cell repertoires in cytomegalovirus infection. MiXCR, applied by TCRdb to the reads, yields one record per CDR3 protein. The sample holds 250,000 or so distinct CDR3 sequences, less than 9.5% seen once. Source material: PBMCs. These receptors all stem from a human donor in good health (CMV status not recorded). Some clones in this sample may be carry-over from other donors' samples.

The table lists this clonotype with a few counts. The V and J genes are TRBV20-1 and TRBJ2-5; TRBD2 aligns across 13 bases. This CDR3 has 13 amino acids. V dropped 4 bases and J dropped 5; count of bases not matched to a gene: 1. Germline lookup yields CDR1 DFQATT and CDR2 SNEGSKA (reference sequence). CDR3 bases: TGCAGTGCTACGACTAGCGGGGGGGAGACCCAGTACTTC. Translating gives CSATTSGGETQYF.

Only a few counts were recorded for this clonotype. V usage is TRBV6-2 or TRBV6-3 and J usage is TRBJ2-6; D unresolved. V was trimmed by 0 bases and J by 0 bases, leaving 6 bases between them. CDR1 is MNHEY, CDR2 SVGEGT, per germline. The CDR3 extends over 16 amino acids. The CDR3, as DNA: TGTGCCAGCAGTTACTCCGTTCCCTCTGGGGCCAACGTCCTGACTTTC. Its translation is CASSYSVPSGANVLTF.

As for this clonotype: A much larger clone is a single base away; this may be a read error. This rearrangement joins TRBV25-1 to TRBJ2-5, with D perhaps matching TRBD1 or TRBD2 (6 bases each). Germline CDR1 is MGHDK and CDR2 is SYGVNS. CDR3 length equals 15 residues. The V and J ends lost 1 base and 6 bases respectively, with 15 bases between them. This CDR3 is CASSELAGTQKTQYF. The CDR3 DNA reads as TGTGCCAGCAGTGAATTGGCGGGGACACAAAAGACCCAGTACTTC.

In DNA, the CDR3 is TGTGCCAGCAGTGATCGGCTAGTCCAAGATACGCAGTATTTT. This gives the protein CASSDRLVQDTQYF. V is TRBV25-1 and J is TRBJ2-3; D not certain. Per germline, CDR1 MGHDK and CDR2 SYGVNS. This CDR3 spans 14 amino acids. The V end was cut by 3 bases, the J end by 5 bases, with 12 bases between.

This clonotype was recorded many times. The chain links TRBV7-3 to TRBJ2-2; D perhaps matches TRBD2 (7 bases). Germline lookup yields CDR1 SGHTA and CDR2 FQGTGA. This CDR3 region has 16 residues. V was clipped by 0 bases and J by 4 bases, with 12 bases between them. The CDR3 bases are TGTGCCAGCAGCTTAACGGCCGGGGGGCGCACCGGGGAGCTGTTTTTT. It is translated as CASSLTAGGRTGELFF.

The chain couples TRBV30 to TRBJ1-1; 9 bases align to TRBD1. V dropped 0 bases and J dropped 0; count of bases not matched to a gene: 8. The CDR3 covers 17 residues. Germline V CDR1 and CDR2: GTSNPN, SVGIG (reference sequence). CDR3 in amino acids: CAWSVQGARYMNTEAFF. The CDR3 DNA reads as TGTGCCTGGAGTGTACAGGGGGCGCGTTACATGAACACTGAAGCTTTCTTT. The full variable domain, rest sourced from reference TRBV30 and TRBJ1-1, is SQTIHQWPATLVQPVGSPLSLECTVEGTSNPNLYWYRQAAGRGLQLLFYSVGIGQISSEVPQNLSASRPQDRQFILSSKKLLLSDSGFYLCAWSVQGARYMNTEAFFGQGTRLTVV.